Listed here is a single T cell receptor (beta chain). The sample is drawn from a study of blood T cell repertoires in COVID-19. Looking at the study overall: Sources were T cells, B-cell-depleted T cells, or PBMCs; the material itself was cDNA or gDNA.

CDR1 is SNHLY, CDR2 FYNNEI, per germline. This CDR3 is built from 15 residues. Losses at the gene ends were 5 bases for V and 2 bases for J; bases not matched to a gene: 5. Profiled with immunoSEQ multiplex PCR; TCRdb holds only in-frame clones, not every one. The repertoire holds some 400,000 clones, with approximately 80% as singletons. The TCR originated in a human donor with acute or convalescent COVID-19. The donor label of this sample is uncertain. Input material: peripheral blood. The chain links TRBV2 to TRBJ2-1, with 8 positions matching TRBD2. The CDR3 spells CASSLTGGPYNEQFF. DNA of the CDR3: TGTGCCAGCAGTCTGACGGGAGGGCCCTACAATGAGCAGTTCTTC.